The 31 T cell receptor beta chains below were found in one sample sequenced in a study of cytomegalovirus exposure and HLA in healthy donors. The repertoire was sequenced with immunoSEQ multiplex PCR; TCRdb's copy has only in-frame clones and lacks some. Of about 120,000 clones detected, 90% to 96% appear once; the ten largest clones hold about 1.7%. The sequencing sample was made of PBMCs. These receptors were obtained from a man between 18 and 29 years old in good health and CMV-seronegative.

In this sample, this clone turned up once. The rearrangement joins TRBV5-4 to TRBJ2-1, with 8 bases matching TRBD2. Germline CDR1 SGHNT, CDR2 YYREEE (reference sequence). CDR3 length: 14 residues. The ends lost 3 bases at V and 7 bases at J; junction bases unmatched: 6. Here the CDR3 reads CASSSGLAGNEQFF. CDR3 in DNA: TGTGCCAGCAGCTCCGGACTAGCAGGGAATGAGCAGTTCTTC.

The genes are TRBV11-3 and TRBJ2-6; TRBD2 is a possible D gene (5 bases). Germline assignment: CDR1 SGHNT and CDR2 YENEEA. V dropped 5 bases and J dropped 0 bases, with 17 bases sitting between them. The CDR3 covers 18 residues. The CDR3 nucleotides read TGTGCCAGCAGCCCCCCTAGCTATGGTCGCTCTGGGGCCAACGTCCTGACTTTC. It codes for CASSPPSYGRSGANVLTF.

The chain recombines TRBV11-3 with TRBJ2-1; D ambiguous. The CDR3 has 13 amino acids. The V end lost 4 bases, the J end lost 5 bases, and 9 bases lay between the germline ends. The germline V gene encodes CDR1 SGHNT and CDR2 YENEEA. CDR3 nucleotide sequence: TGTGCCAGCAGCTCTGAGGCAAACAATGAGCAGTTCTTC. Its translation: CASSSEANNEQFF.

In this sample, this clone turned up once. CDR3 region: CASSLTGTSHGYTF. CDR3 DNA: TGTGCCAGCAGTCTGACCGGGACATCTCATGGCTACACCTTC. The chain has TRBV14 and TRBJ1-2; possible D gene TRBD1, 6 bases. The V gene's germline CDR1 is SGHDN and CDR2 FVKESK. The CDR3 loop spans 14 amino acids. V was cut by 6 bases and J by 6 bases, with 17 bases left in between.

V usage is TRBV28 and J usage is TRBJ2-7, with D possibly matching TRBD1 (5 bases). V lost 6 bases, J lost 6 bases, and 15 bases lay in between. Germline assignment: CDR1 MDHEN and CDR2 SYDVKM. This CDR3 contains 13 residues. In nucleotides, the CDR3 is TGTGCCAGCAGGGCAGGGCTATTTTCCGAGCAGTACTTC. Amino acids: CASRAGLFSEQYF.

The chain joins TRBV28 to TRBJ1-4; D perhaps matches TRBD1 (5 bases). Looked up from germline, CDR1 is MDHEN and CDR2 is SYDVKM. The CDR3 covers 15 residues. V dropped 6 bases and J dropped 7 bases, with 18 bases sitting between them. The DNA of the CDR3 is TGTGCCAGCAGCCCCCGGGGGGGGAGCGCTGAAAAACTGTTTTTT. Its translation is CASSPRGGSAEKLFF.

V gene TRBV4-2 combines with J gene TRBJ2-1; 7 bases are shared with TRBD2. This CDR3 has 14 residues. Germline CDR1 LGHNA, CDR2 YNFKEQ. The ends lost 4 bases at V and 7 bases at J; junction bases unmatched: 7. As DNA, the CDR3 is TGTGCCAGCAGCCTGGAGGGGAGGGCAAATGAGCAGTTCTTC. Translating gives CASSLEGRANEQFF.

The chain couples TRBV27 to TRBJ1-1; D unclear. This CDR3 has 13 amino acids. Trimming shortened V by 2 bases and J by 3 bases, and 7 bases separated the two germline ends. Germline V gives CDR1 MNHEY, CDR2 SMNVEV (reference sequence). The chain's CDR3 is CASSLGRYTEAFF. In DNA form, the CDR3 reads TGTGCCAGCAGTTTAGGCAGATACACTGAAGCTTTCTTT.

V gene TRBV5-1 combines with J gene TRBJ2-1; D might be TRBD2 (5 bases). Trimming took 1 base from V and 5 from J, leaving 13 bases between them. The germline CDR1 and CDR2 sequences are SGHRS and YFSETQ. CDR3 length: 15 amino acids. In nucleotides, the CDR3 is TGCGCCAGCAGCTTGATCGTGGGAGAGGACAATGAGCAGTTCTTC. Protein product: CASSLIVGEDNEQFF.

The V call is TRBV5-8, the J call TRBJ1-5; possibly TRBD1 for D (6 bases). This CDR3 has 13 amino acids. Germline lookup yields CDR1 SGHTS and CDR2 YDEGEE. V was trimmed by 4 bases and J by 10 bases, leaving 15 bases between them. CDR3 DNA sequence: TGTGCCAGCAGCCAGGGACAAACGGGACCCCAGCATTTT. It yields the protein CASSQGQTGPQHF.

V and J are TRBV7-9 and TRBJ2-3; D ambiguous. With 1 base removed from V and 0 bases from J, the gap between germline ends came to 8 bases. Looked up from germline, CDR1 is SEHNR and CDR2 is FQNEAQ (reference sequence). The CDR3 has 15 amino acids. As DNA, the CDR3 is TGTGCCAGCAGCTTAGAGCAGGCTAGCACAGATACGCAGTATTTT. Protein: CASSLEQASTDTQYF.

This chain links TRBV4-1 with TRBJ1-1; possible D gene TRBD1, 5 bases. V shed 4 bases and J shed 3 bases, with 21 bases lying between them. Looked up from germline, CDR1 is MGHRA and CDR2 is YSYEKL. This CDR3 is built from 17 residues. Here the CDR3 reads CASSPQAPLARDTEAFF. Here the CDR3 DNA reads TGCGCCAGCAGCCCACAGGCCCCTCTCGCACGTGACACTGAAGCTTTCTTT.

This chain links TRBV6-5 with TRBJ2-7; 10 bases map to TRBD2. The junction had 11 bases not matched to a gene; V was cut back by 6 bases and J by 6 bases. CDR3 length equals 15 residues. Looked up from germline, CDR1 is MNHEY and CDR2 is SVGAGI. CDR3 residues: CASRKSLAGVSEQYF. The CDR3 nucleotides are TGTGCCAGCAGGAAATCTCTAGCGGGAGTTTCCGAGCAGTACTTC.

The rearrangement links TRBV19 to TRBJ1-5, with D perhaps matching TRBD1 (6 bases). Trimming took 4 bases from V and 7 from J, leaving 17 bases between them. The CDR3 length is 15 residues. The germline CDR1 and CDR2 sequences are LNHDA and SQIVND (reference sequence). This CDR3 reads CASSTQGRGGQPQHF. The CDR3 DNA reads as TGTGCCAGTAGTACCCAAGGGAGGGGGGGACAGCCCCAGCATTTT.

The CDR3 DNA follows: TGTGCCAGCACTTATGGAGGGTCAGATACGCAGTATTTT. Its protein is CASTYGGSDTQYF. This chain connects TRBV7-2 to TRBJ2-3; D is perhaps TRBD2 (6 bases). The CDR3 covers 13 residues. Germline V gene lookup returns CDR1 SGHTA and CDR2 FQGNSA. V was trimmed by 7 bases and J by 4 bases, leaving 12 bases between them. The full variable domain, its missing parts supplied by reference TRBV7-2 and TRBJ2-3, is GAGVSQSPSNKVTEKGKDVELRCDPISGHTALYWYRQSLGQGLEFLIYFQGNSAPDKSGLPSDRFSAERTGGSVSTLTIQRTQQEDSAVYLCASTYGGSDTQYFGPGTRLTVL.

The V gene is TRBV28, the J gene TRBJ1-2; D unclear. Germline V lookup: CDR1 MDHEN, CDR2 SYDVKM. The CDR3 consists of 13 residues. V gave up 3 bases and J gave up 8 bases, with 13 bases separating them. The DNA of the CDR3 is TGTGCCAGCAGTTTGAGGAGGGCACAGGGCTACACCTTC. Its protein product is CASSLRRAQGYTF.

The chain uses TRBV7-8 and TRBJ1-1, with D perhaps TRBD1 (6 bases). V gave up 4 bases and J gave up 0 bases, with 21 bases separating them. The germline CDR1 and CDR2 sequences are SGHVS and FQNEAQ. The CDR3 has 18 amino acids. This CDR3 is CASSSPRQVREMNTEAFF. In nucleotides, the CDR3 is TGTGCCAGCAGCTCACCCCGACAGGTGAGGGAGATGAACACTGAAGCTTTCTTT.

The chain recombines TRBV6-1 with TRBJ2-7; 8 bases line up with TRBD2. The CDR3 has 13 residues. The V gene end was trimmed by 11 bases and the J gene end by 1 base; junction bases not matched to a gene: 7. The V gene's germline CDR1 is MNHNS and CDR2 SASEGT. This CDR3 reads CAVRGGSSYEQYF. CDR3 coding DNA: TGTGCCGTCCGGGGGGGGAGTTCCTACGAGCAGTACTTC.

This rearrangement joins TRBV11-1 to TRBJ2-7; tentative D call: TRBD2 (6 bases). The CDR3 is 15 residues long. Germline-derived CDR1 and CDR2 are SGHAT and FQDESV (reference sequence). V gave up 5 bases and J gave up 4 bases, with 18 bases separating them. The CDR3 protein is CASSPSAGSWYEQYF. Written as DNA, the CDR3 is TGTGCCAGCAGCCCTAGCGCCGGTTCTTGGTACGAGCAGTACTTC.

The CDR3: CASSSGTGIGEQYF. As DNA, the CDR3 is TGTGCCAGCAGTTCCGGGACAGGGATTGGCGAGCAGTACTTC. V gene TRBV27 combines with J gene TRBJ2-7, with TRBD1 identical over 9 bases. Per the germline V gene, CDR1 is MNHEY and CDR2 is SMNVEV (reference sequence). V shed 4 bases and J 6 bases; nucleotides not matched to a gene: 7. The length of the CDR3 is 14 residues.

V is TRBV6-5 and J is TRBJ2-1, with no clear D. The CDR3 spans 12 residues. V was shortened by 2 bases and J by 6 bases, with 5 bases between the two germline ends. Germline loops: CDR1 MNHEY, CDR2 SVGAGI. The CDR3 is CASSYLGNEQFF. The CDR3 DNA reads TGTGCCAGCAGTTACCTCGGCAATGAGCAGTTCTTC.

This clone was observed a single time. The V gene is TRBV19, the J gene TRBJ2-3, with D possibly TRBD2 on 6 matching bases. V lost 3 bases and J lost 5, with 18 bases in between. The length of the CDR3 is 16 residues. Germline V lookup: CDR1 LNHDA, CDR2 SQIVND (reference sequence). CDR3 DNA: TGTGCCAGTAGTATCGTCCCGTCGGGAGTAATAGATACGCAGTATTTT. The encoded protein is CASSIVPSGVIDTQYF.

This chain joins TRBV5-6 and TRBJ2-2; weak D call: TRBD1 (6 bases). The ends were cut back, 4 bases at V and 5 bases at J, with 9 bases in the middle. The CDR3 is 13 residues long. Germline CDR1 and CDR2: SGHDT and YYEEEE. CDR3 DNA: TGTGCCAGCAGCCGCAGGGGAACCGGGGAGCTGTTTTTT. Amino acids: CASSRRGTGELFF.

The chain combines TRBV19 with TRBJ1-3, with 8 bases aligning to TRBD1. The CDR3 runs to 16 residues. The V gene end was trimmed by 6 bases and the J gene end by 4 bases; junction bases not matched to a gene: 11. CDR1 is LNHDA and CDR2 is SQIVND in the germline V gene (reference sequence). CDR3 sequence reads: CASSRLTGVAGNTIYF. CDR3 coding DNA: TGTGCCAGTAGCCGGTTGACAGGGGTCGCGGGAAACACCATATATTTT. Supplemented by reference TRBV19 and TRBJ1-3, the full variable domain reads DGGITQSPKYLFRKEGQNVTLSCEQNLNHDAMYWYRQDPGQGLRLIYYSQIVNDFQKGDIAEGYSVSREKKESFPLTVTSAQKNPTAFYLCASSRLTGVAGNTIYFGEGSWLTVV.

This clone was seen only once. This chain links TRBV7-8 with TRBJ1-5; 7 bases agree with TRBD1. The germline V gene encodes CDR1 SGHVS and CDR2 FQNEAQ. Germline trimming cut 0 bases from V and 6 bases from J; bases unmatched to any gene: 8. The CDR3 spans 16 residues. Here the CDR3 reads CASSLALAGGSQPQHF. CDR3 nucleotide sequence: TGTGCCAGCAGCTTAGCGCTGGCAGGGGGGAGTCAGCCCCAGCATTTT.

The CDR3 protein is CASRRGEIPGELFF. In nucleotides, the CDR3 is TGCGCCAGTCGACGGGGGGAGATTCCCGGGGAGCTGTTTTTT. The chain links TRBV4-3 to TRBJ2-2; TRBD2 agrees at 7 bases. CDR3 size: 14 residues. Germline V lookup: CDR1 LGHNA, CDR2 YSLEER. V was clipped by 9 bases and J by 6 bases; unmatched bases: 10.

This rearrangement joins TRBV7-9 to TRBJ1-5, with D tentatively TRBD1 (6 bases). The V end was cut by 5 bases, the J end by 2 bases, with 10 bases between. Germline assignment: CDR1 SEHNR and CDR2 FQNEAQ (reference sequence). The CDR3 consists of 14 residues. This chain's CDR3 is CASSRGFGNQPQHF. The CDR3 bases are TGTGCCAGCAGCAGGGGGTTTGGCAATCAGCCCCAGCATTTT.

This chain uses TRBV7-2 with TRBJ1-1; D remains unclear. Trimming removed 1 base from V and 4 bases from J, with 7 bases in between. Germline CDR1 and CDR2: SGHTA and FQGNSA. The CDR3 runs 13 residues. CDR3 nucleotide sequence: TGTGCCAGCAGCTTAGGTGCAGGCACTGAAGCTTTCTTT. Its translation: CASSLGAGTEAFF.

The chain links TRBV28 to TRBJ1-4; TRBD1 agrees at 7 bases. Looked up from germline, CDR1 is MDHEN and CDR2 is SYDVKM. Trimming took 5 bases from V and 0 from J; bases not matched to a gene: 6. The CDR3 has 16 residues. CDR3 sequence: CASSPPGGSTNEKLFF. CDR3 bases: TGTGCCAGCAGTCCGCCAGGGGGGTCAACTAATGAAAAACTGTTTTTT.

The chain combines TRBV6-1 with TRBJ2-7, with D maybe TRBD2 (5 bases). CDR1 is MNHNS and CDR2 is SASEGT in the germline V gene. V gave up 3 bases and J gave up 8 bases, with 11 bases separating them. This CDR3 spans 12 amino acids. DNA of the CDR3: TGTGCCAGCAGTGAGCGGGTTACGAAGCAGTACTTC. It is translated as CASSERVTKQYF.

This chain connects TRBV18 to TRBJ2-7, with D perhaps TRBD1 (7 bases). This CDR3 is built from 16 residues. The V end lost 5 bases, the J end lost 3 bases, and 20 bases lay between the germline ends. Germline CDR1 reads KGHSH; CDR2 reads LQKENI. CDR3 in DNA: TGTGCCAGCTCATCCACAGGGGTCGGGGGATTCTACGAGCAGTACTTC. It specifies CASSSTGVGGFYEQYF.